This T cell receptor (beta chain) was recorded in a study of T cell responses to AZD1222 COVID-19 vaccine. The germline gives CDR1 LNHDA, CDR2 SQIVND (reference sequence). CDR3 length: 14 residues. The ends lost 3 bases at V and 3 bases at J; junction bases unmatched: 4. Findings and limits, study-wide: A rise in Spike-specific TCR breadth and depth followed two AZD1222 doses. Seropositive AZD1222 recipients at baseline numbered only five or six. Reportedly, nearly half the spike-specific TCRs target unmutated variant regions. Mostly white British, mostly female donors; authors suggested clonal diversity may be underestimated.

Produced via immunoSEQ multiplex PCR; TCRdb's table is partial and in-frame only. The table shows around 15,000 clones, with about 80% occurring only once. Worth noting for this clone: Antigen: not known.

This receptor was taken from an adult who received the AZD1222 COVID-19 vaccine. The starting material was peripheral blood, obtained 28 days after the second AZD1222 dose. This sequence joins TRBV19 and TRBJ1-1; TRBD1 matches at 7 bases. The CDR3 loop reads CASSIRQGDTEAFF. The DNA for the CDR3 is TGTGCCAGTAGTATCCGACAGGGCGACACTGAAGCTTTCTTT.